A single sample is the source of the 5 T cell receptor beta chains below, sequenced in a study of blood T cells in healthy people across ages. PCR was performed a second time for about 7 to 11 cycles using a sample-barcoded 5' primer and a J-beta primer mix. TCRdb reanalysed the 5' RACE reads using MiXCR and keeps one entry per CDR3 protein. In the table there are about 1.1 million distinct CDR3 sequences, 30% to 40% of which are singletons. Material: blood. These receptors were taken from a man in his late teens or twenties in good health.

The CDR3 DNA reads as TGTGCCAGCAGTTTCCCCGGACAGAGGGGGGGCTATGGCTACACCTTC. It specifies CASSFPGQRGGYGYTF. V and J are TRBV12-3 or TRBV12-4 and TRBJ1-2; TRBD1 is a possible D gene (6 bases). The V end lost 3 bases, the J end lost 4 bases, and 18 bases lay between the germline ends. CDR3 size: 16 residues.

This chain connects TRBV6-5 to TRBJ1-2, with D possibly matching TRBD1 (6 bases). There are 16 residues in the CDR3. Trimming removed 6 bases from V and 4 bases from J, with 21 bases in between. The V gene's germline CDR1 is MNHEY and CDR2 SVGAGI. The CDR3 here is CASRKLERTVIYGYTF. For the CDR3, the DNA is TGTGCCAGCAGAAAACTCGAGAGGACAGTAATCTATGGCTACACCTTC.

CDR3 protein: CASSKAPTGGSPEQYF. In DNA form, the CDR3 reads TGTGCCAGCAGCAAAGCGCCGACAGGGGGTTCCCCCGAGCAGTACTTC. The chain couples TRBV21-1 to TRBJ2-7; the D call of TRBD1 is as the table states it, not checked on the DNA. TRBV21-1 is annotated as a pseudogene. The CDR3 is made up of 16 amino acids.

This clonotype was picked up a small number of times. This chain uses TRBV10-3 with TRBJ1-4, with TRBD1 identical over 8 bases. The length of the CDR3 is 18 residues. Germline loops: CDR1 ENHRY, CDR2 SYGVKD. The V and J ends lost 8 bases and 6 bases, in that order; junction bases with no gene match: 20. In nucleotides, the CDR3 is TGTGCCATCGTTATGAGGGACAGGCAACATGGGATCGATGAAAAACTGTTTTTT. It specifies CAIVMRDRQHGIDEKLFF.

The V call is TRBV12-3 or TRBV12-4, the J call TRBJ2-2, with a tentative D call TRBD1 (6 bases). This CDR3 is 14 amino acids long. The V end lost 5 bases, the J end lost 5 bases, and 12 bases lay between the germline ends. In nucleotides, the CDR3 is TGTGCCAGCAGTCCAATGGGGACAACCGGGGAGCTGTTTTTT. This codes for CASSPMGTTGELFF.